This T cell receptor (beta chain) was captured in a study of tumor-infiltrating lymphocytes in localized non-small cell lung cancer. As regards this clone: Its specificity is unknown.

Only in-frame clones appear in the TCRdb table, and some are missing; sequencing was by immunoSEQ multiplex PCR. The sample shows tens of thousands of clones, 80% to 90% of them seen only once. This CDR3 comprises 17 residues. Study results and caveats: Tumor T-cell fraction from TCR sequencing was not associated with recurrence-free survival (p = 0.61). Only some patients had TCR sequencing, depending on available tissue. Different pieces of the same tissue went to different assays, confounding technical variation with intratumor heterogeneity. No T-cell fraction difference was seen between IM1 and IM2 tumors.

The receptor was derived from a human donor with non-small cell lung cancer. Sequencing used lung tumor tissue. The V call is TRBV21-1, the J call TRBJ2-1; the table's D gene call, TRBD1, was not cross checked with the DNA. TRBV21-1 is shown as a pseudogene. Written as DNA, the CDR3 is TGTGCCAGCAGCCCGCCCGTGGGGACAGGGCCCCTCAATGAGCAGTTCTTC. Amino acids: CASSPPVGTGPLNEQFF.